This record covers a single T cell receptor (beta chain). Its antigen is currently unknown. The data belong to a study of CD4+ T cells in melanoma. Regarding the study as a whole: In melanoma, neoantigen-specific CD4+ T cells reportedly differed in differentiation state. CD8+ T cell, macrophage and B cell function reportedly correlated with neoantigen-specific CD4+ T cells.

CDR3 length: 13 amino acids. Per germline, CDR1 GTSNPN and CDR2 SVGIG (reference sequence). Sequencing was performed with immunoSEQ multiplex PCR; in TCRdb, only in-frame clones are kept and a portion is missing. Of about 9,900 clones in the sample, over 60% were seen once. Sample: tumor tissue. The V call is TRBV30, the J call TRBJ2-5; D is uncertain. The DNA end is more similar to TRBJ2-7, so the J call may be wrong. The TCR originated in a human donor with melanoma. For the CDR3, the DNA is TGTGCCTGGATTAGGGCTGGATTCTACGAGCAGTACTTC. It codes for CAWIRAGFYEQYF.